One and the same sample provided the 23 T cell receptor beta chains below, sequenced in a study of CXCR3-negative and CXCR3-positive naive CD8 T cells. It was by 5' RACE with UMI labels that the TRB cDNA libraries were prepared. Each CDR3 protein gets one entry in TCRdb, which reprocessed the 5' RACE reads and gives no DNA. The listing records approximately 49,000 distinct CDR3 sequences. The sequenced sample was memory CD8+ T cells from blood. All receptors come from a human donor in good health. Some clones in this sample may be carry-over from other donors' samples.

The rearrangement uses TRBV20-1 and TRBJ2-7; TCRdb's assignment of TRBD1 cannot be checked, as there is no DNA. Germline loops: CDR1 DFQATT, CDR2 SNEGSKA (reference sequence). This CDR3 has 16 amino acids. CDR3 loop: CSASSDIEGFSYEQYF.

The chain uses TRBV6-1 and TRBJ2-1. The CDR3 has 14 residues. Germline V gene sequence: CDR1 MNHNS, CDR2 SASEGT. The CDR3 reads CASSEYHLNNEQFF.

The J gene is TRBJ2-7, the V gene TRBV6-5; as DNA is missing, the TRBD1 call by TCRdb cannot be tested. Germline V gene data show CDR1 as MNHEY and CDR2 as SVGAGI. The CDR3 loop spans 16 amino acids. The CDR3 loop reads CASSPTSTGIPYEQYF.

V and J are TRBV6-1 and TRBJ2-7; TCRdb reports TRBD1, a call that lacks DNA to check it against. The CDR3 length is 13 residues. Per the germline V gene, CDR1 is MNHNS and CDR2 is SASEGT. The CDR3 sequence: CASNDRESYEQYF.

The CDR3 sequence: CASSGDFGNTEAFF. The V gene is TRBV9, the J gene TRBJ1-1. The CDR3 runs 14 residues. Per germline, CDR1 SGDLS and CDR2 YYNGEE.

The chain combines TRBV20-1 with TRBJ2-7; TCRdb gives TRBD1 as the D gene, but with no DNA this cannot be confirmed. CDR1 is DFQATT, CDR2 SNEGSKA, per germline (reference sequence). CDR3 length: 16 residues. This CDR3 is CSAEAPGQGASYEQYF.

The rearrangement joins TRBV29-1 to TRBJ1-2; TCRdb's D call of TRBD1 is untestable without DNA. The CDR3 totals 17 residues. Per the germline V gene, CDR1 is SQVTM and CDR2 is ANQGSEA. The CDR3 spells CSVEPLGTEKANYGYTF.

Here the CDR3 reads CASSDGLAGEEQFF. The gene calls are TRBV7-9 and TRBJ2-1; TCRdb proposes TRBD2, but this gene call is untestable without DNA. The CDR3 is made up of 14 amino acids. Germline CDR1 and CDR2: SEHNR and FQNEAQ (reference sequence).

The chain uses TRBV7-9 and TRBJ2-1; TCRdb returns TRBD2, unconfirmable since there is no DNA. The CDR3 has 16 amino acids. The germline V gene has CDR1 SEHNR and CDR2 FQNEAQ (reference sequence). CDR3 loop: CASSSLAGGSYNEQFF.

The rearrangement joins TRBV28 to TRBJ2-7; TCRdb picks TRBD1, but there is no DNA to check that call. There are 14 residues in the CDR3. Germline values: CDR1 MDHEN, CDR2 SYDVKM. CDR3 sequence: CASRRDRGNYEQYF.

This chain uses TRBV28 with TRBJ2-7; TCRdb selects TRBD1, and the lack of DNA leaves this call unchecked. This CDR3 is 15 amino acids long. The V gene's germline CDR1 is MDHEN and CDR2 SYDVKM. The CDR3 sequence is CASSLRQVYSYEQYF.

The CDR3 spells CASSGTGFSYEQYF. This rearrangement joins TRBV12-3 or TRBV12-4 to TRBJ2-7; checking the TCRdb D call of TRBD1 is not possible without DNA. The CDR3 spans 14 residues.

The CDR3: CASSSPRDVSNQPQHF. The chain combines TRBV7-9 with TRBJ1-5; TCRdb calls TRBD1, which cannot be checked without DNA. CDR3 length equals 16 residues. Germline V gene lookup returns CDR1 SEHNR and CDR2 FQNEAQ (reference sequence).

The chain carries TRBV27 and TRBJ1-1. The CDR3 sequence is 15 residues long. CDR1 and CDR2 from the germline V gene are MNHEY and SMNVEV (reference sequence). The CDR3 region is CASSFAQNMNTEAFF.

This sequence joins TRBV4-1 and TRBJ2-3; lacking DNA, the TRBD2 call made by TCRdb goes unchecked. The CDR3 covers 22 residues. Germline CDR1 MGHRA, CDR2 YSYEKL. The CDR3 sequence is CASSRPILGGDRPGLAWDTQYF.

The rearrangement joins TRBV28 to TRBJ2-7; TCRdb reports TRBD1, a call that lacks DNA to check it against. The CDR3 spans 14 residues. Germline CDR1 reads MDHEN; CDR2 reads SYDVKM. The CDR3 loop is CASSPSRDNYEQYF.

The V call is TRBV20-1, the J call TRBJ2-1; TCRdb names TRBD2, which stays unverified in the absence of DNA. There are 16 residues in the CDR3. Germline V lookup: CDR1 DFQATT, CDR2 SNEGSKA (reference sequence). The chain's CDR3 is CSAREGDLTLAGGQFF.

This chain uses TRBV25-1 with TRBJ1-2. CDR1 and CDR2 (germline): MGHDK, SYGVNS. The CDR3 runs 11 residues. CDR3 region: CASSESQGHTF.

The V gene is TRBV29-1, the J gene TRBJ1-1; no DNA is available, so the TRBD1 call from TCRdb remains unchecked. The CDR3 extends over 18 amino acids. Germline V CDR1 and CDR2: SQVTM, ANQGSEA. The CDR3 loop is CSVQGIGTGTVMNTEAFF.

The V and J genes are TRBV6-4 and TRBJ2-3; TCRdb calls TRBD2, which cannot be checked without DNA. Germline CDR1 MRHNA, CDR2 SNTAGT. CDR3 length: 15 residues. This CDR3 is CASSIRAGGGDTQYF.

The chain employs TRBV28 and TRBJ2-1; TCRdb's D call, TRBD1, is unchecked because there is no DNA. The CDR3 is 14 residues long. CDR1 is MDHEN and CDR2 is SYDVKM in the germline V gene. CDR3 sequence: CASRHSTGGLEQFF.

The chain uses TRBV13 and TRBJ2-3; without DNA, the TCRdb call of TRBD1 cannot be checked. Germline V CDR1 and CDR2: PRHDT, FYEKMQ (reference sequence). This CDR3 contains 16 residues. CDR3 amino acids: CASSFRETGDTDTQYF.

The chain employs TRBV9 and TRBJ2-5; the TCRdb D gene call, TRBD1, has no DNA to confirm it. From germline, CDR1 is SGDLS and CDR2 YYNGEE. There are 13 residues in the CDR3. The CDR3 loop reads CASSTGFKETQYF.